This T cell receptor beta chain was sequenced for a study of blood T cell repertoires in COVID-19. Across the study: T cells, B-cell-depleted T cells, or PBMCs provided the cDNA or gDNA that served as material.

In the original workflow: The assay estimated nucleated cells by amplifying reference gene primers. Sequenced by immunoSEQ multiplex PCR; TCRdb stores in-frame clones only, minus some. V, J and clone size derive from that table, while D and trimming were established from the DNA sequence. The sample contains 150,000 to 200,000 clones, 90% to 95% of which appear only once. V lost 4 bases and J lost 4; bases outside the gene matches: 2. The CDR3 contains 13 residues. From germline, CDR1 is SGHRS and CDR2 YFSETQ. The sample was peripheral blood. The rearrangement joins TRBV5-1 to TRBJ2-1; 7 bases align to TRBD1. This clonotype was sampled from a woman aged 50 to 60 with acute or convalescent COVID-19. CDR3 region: CASSQGQYNEQFF. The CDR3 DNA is TGCGCCAGCAGCCAGGGACAGTACAATGAGCAGTTCTTC.